The clone carrying this T cell receptor (beta chain) was detected ten times or more. What it binds is not known. These data belong to a study of T cells in Graves' hyperthyroidism and ophthalmopathy. Background on the study: At the time of initial diagnosis and before any treatment, peripheral blood was collected. Study-wide results and caveats: Median prediction lead before ophthalmopathy onset was around 6.9 months with the model. Ophthalmopathy was distinguished from stable hyperthyroidism by 13 V-J signatures.

Lactation, pregnancy, other autoimmune disease or uncontrolled infection excluded patients. Amplification yielded TCR beta CDR3 regions, with RNA transcripts as the source. First-round RT-PCR of the TCR CDR3 relied on the HTBI primer set. TCRdb re-derived calls from the multiplex PCR reads in MiXCR, one entry per CDR3 protein. The table has some 740,000 distinct CDR3 sequences, less than 15% seen once; the top ten hold 9.5% to 13%. This sequence originates from a woman aged 18-29 years with Graves' hyperthyroidism. The specimen sequenced was blood.

This CDR3 is CASSLAGADYYGYTF. The DNA for the CDR3 is TGTGCCAGCAGTTTAGCAGGGGCGGATTACTATGGCTACACCTTC. This chain connects TRBV28 to TRBJ1-2; possible D gene TRBD1, 6 bases. The V and J ends lost 2 bases and 3 bases respectively, with 13 bases between them. Germline CDR1 reads MDHEN; CDR2 reads SYDVKM. This CDR3 comprises 15 residues.